This T cell receptor beta chain is drawn from a study of T-cell reconstitution after alpha-beta-depleted transplantation in children. Researchers prepared the TCRbeta library using unique molecular identifiers, the study reports. In TCRdb, the PCR reads were re-called with MiXCR into one record per CDR3 protein. The repertoire includes some 550,000 distinct CDR3 sequences, roughly 18% of them detected once, and approximately 3% sits in the top ten. CDR1 is MNHEY, CDR2 SMNVEV, per germline (reference sequence). Losses at the gene ends were 5 bases for V and 6 bases for J; bases not matched to a gene: 6. CDR3 length equals 14 residues.

The TCR sequence derives from a human donor who donated a stem cell graft to a child with acute lymphoblastic leukemia. The chain has TRBV27 and TRBJ2-7, with 11 bases aligning to TRBD2. The sequencing used PBMCs from the stem cell graft donor, collected from the stem cell graft. DNA of the CDR3: TGTGCCAGCAGTCCACTAGCGGGAGACGGCGAGCAGTACTTC. Its protein is CASSPLAGDGEQYF.